Below are 5 T cell receptor beta chains sequenced from a single sample in a study of metastatic and nonmetastatic thyroid tumors. No treatment of any kind had been given to any patient before thyroid surgery. TCRdb re-clonotyped the PCR reads via MiXCR. Of tens of thousands of clones in the sample, approximately 12% are singletons; the top ten hold around 9%. Sequences were obtained from tumor tissue. All receptors derive from a female donor with papillary thyroid cancer or a benign thyroid nodule (not recorded which). Some clones in this sample may be carry-over from other donors' samples.

This clone has ten or more counts. The same CDR3 is also encoded by other DNA sequences in this sample. The chain links TRBV20-1 to TRBJ1-2; weak D call: TRBD1 (5 bases). V lost 5 bases, J lost 10 bases, and 17 bases lay in between. The germline CDR1 and CDR2 sequences are DFQATT and SNEGSKA (reference sequence). This CDR3 has 12 residues. The CDR3 sequence is CSAGGGPGNYTF. The CDR3 nucleotides read TGCAGTGCTGGGGGGGGTCCCGGGAACTACACCTTC.

In its sample, this clone was seen a few times. This may be a read error, as it is one base from a much larger clone. V is TRBV27 and J is TRBJ2-1, with a tentative D call TRBD1 (6 bases). Germline V CDR1 and CDR2: MNHEY, SMNVEV (reference sequence). The CDR3 extends over 11 amino acids. V lost 4 bases and J lost 11, with 9 bases in between. The DNA of the CDR3 is TGTGCCAGCAGTTGGGGGCATAAGCAGTTCTTC. Translating it yields CASSWGHKQFF.

This clone occurred many times. The rearrangement joins TRBV14 to TRBJ1-6; 8 bases match TRBD1. The V and J ends lost 2 bases and 3 bases, in that order; junction bases with no gene match: 6. In germline, CDR1 is SGHDN, CDR2 FVKESK. The CDR3 contains 17 residues. The CDR3 DNA is TGTGCCAGCAGCCAAATGACAGGGGCTGGCTATAATTCACCCCTCCACTTT. It specifies CASSQMTGAGYNSPLHF.

This clone was seen many times. V gene TRBV5-1 combines with J gene TRBJ2-1, with no clear D. With 0 bases removed from V and 5 bases from J, the gap between germline ends came to 6 bases. Per the germline V gene, CDR1 is SGHRS and CDR2 is YFSETQ. This CDR3 has 13 amino acids. CDR3 protein: CASSLDTNNEQFF. CDR3 in DNA: TGCGCCAGCAGCTTGGACACCAACAATGAGCAGTTCTTC.

This clone was detected many times. The CDR3 here is CASSLEQGDGYEQYF. CDR3 DNA: TGTGCCAGCAGCTTAGAACAGGGGGACGGATACGAGCAGTACTTC. This chain joins TRBV11-2 and TRBJ2-7, with TRBD1 identical over 8 bases. The germline V gene has CDR1 SGHAT and CDR2 FQNNGV. CDR3 length: 15 amino acids. V shed 0 bases and J 4 bases; nucleotides not matched to a gene: 5.